The sample holds a few counts of the clone carrying this T cell receptor beta chain. The target antigen is unknown. This sample was taken from a study of T cells after yellow fever vaccination. In making TCR cDNA, 5'RACE template switching added a universal primer site and UMIs to it. TCRdb reprocessed the 5' RACE reads with MiXCR, giving one entry per CDR3 protein. This sample has around 530,000 distinct CDR3 sequences, with 17% found just once. Findings and limits, study-wide: Reappearing after the booster were most of the clones from primary vaccination (about 95% CD4, about 88% CD8). Clonotypes shared by both compartments, CD4 and CD8, made up a small share.

Per germline, CDR1 SQVTM and CDR2 ANQGSEA. Unmatched junction bases numbered 10, after V lost 5 bases and J lost 5 bases. The CDR3 totals 14 residues. The receptor was derived from a man aged 18 to 29 who received the YFV17D yellow fever vaccine. This sequence joins TRBV29-1 and TRBJ2-5; TRBD2 agrees at 8 bases. Sequencing was performed on PBMCs, taken less than 6 days after the first yellow fever vaccination. CDR3 sequence (DNA): TGCAGCGTTTTCGCCGGGGGGGGAGGTGAGACCCAGTACTTC. Protein product: CSVFAGGGGETQYF.